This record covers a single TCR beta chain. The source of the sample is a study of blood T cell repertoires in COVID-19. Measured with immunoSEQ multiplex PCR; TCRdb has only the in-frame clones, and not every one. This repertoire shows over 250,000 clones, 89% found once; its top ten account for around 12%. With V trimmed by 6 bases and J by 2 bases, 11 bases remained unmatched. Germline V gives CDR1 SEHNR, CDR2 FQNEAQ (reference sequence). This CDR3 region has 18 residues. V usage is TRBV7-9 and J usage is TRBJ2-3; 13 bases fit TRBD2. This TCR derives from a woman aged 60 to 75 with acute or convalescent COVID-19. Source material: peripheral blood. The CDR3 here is CASRLTGTSGNPTDTQYF. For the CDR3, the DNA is TGTGCCAGCAGACTGACCGGGACTAGCGGGAACCCCACAGATACGCAGTATTTT.